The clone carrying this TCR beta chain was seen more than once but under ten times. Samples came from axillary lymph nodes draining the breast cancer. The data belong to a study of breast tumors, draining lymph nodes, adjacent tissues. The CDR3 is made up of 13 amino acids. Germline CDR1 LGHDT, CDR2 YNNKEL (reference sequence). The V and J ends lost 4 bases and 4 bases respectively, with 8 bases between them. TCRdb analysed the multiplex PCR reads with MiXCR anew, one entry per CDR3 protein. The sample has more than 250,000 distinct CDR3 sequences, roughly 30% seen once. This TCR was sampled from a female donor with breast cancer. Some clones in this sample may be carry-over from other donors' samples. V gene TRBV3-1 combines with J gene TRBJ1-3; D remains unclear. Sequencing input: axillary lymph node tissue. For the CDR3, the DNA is TGTGCCAGCAGCCGCCTACAGGGAAACACCATATATTTT. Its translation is CASSRLQGNTIYF.